This TCR beta chain was recovered during a study of T cells after yellow fever vaccination. Study-wide context: When fractions had low cell numbers, they were prepared with SMART-Seq v4 Ultra Low Input.

This clonotype was seen ten or more times. What it recognizes is unknown. TCRdb reanalysed the 5' RACE reads using MiXCR and keeps one entry per CDR3 protein. The sample has some 320,000 distinct CDR3 sequences, more than 8.5% seen once. In germline, CDR1 is ENHRY, CDR2 SYGVKD. The CDR3 is made up of 13 amino acids. V was trimmed by 6 bases and J by 6 bases, leaving 11 bases between them. General study points: Clones that expanded after primary vaccination mostly reappeared after the booster (roughly 97% CD4, approximately 87% CD8). Relatively few clonotypes were ones that appeared in both CD4 and CD8 compartments.

The chain combines TRBV10-3 with TRBJ2-2; unclear D gene. Specimen: PBMCs, collected on the day of the first yellow fever vaccination. This TCR was sampled from a man aged 18 to 29 who received the YFV17D yellow fever vaccine. In DNA, the CDR3 is TGTGCCATCAGCCCCCGACTCTCCGGGGAGCTGTTTTTT. Translated, it gives CAISPRLSGELFF.